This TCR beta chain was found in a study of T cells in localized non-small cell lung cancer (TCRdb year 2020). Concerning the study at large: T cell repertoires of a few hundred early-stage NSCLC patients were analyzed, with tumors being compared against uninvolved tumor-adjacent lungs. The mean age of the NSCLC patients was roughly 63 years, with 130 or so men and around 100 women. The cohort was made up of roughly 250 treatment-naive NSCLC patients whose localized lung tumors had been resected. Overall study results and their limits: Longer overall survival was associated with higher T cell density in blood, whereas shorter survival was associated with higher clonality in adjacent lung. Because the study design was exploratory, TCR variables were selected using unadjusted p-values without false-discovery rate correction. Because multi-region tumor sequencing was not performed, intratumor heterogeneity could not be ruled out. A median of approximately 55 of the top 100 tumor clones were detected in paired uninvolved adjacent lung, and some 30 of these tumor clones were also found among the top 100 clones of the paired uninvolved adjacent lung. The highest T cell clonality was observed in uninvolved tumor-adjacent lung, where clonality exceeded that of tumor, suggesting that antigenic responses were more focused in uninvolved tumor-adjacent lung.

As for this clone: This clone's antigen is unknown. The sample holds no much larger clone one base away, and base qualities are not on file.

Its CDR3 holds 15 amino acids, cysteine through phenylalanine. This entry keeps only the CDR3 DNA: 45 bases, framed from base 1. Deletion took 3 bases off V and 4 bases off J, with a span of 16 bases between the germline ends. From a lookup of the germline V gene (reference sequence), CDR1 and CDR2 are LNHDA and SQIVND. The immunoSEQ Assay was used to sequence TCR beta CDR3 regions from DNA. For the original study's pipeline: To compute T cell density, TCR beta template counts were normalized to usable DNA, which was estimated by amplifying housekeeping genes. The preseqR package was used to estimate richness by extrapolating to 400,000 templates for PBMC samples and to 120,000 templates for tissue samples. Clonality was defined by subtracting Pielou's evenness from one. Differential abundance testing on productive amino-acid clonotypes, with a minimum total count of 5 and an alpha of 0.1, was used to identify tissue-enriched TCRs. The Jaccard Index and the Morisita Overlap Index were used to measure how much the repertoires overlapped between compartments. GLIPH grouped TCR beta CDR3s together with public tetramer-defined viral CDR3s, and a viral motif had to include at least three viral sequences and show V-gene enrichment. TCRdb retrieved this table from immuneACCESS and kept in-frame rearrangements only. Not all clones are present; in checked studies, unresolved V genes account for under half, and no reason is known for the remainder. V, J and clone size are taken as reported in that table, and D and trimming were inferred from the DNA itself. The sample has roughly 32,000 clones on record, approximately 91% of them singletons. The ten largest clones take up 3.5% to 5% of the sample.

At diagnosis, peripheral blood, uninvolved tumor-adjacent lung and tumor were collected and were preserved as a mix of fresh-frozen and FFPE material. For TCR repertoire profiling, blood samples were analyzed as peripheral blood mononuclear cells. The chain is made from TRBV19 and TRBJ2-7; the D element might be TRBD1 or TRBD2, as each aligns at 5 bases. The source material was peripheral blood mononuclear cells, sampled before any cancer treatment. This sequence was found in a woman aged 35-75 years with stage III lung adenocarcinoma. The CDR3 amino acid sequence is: CASSMGVGTDYEQYF. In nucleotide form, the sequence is TGTGCCAGTAGTATGGGGGTTGGGACGGATTACGAGCAGTACTTC.